This TCR beta chain was identified in a study of T-cell memory formation after mild COVID-19. TCRdb re-derived calls from the 5' RACE reads in MiXCR, one entry per CDR3 protein. This sample has around 410,000 distinct CDR3 sequences, with less than 25% found just once. Study observations and caveats: Pre-infection memory carried some responding clones, suggesting that cross-reactive memory joined.

In regard to this clonotype: Its antigen is undetermined.

Unmatched junction bases numbered 7, after V lost 7 bases and J lost 0 bases. This CDR3 has 15 amino acids. This TCR was sampled from an adult woman who had mild COVID-19 (a few samples of this study predate the infection). Cell type and time point are not known. The chain carries TRBV12-3 or TRBV12-4 and TRBJ1-1; 8 bases agree with TRBD1. Sequencing was performed on PBMCs or a T cell subset sorted from them (not recorded which). CDR3 bases: TGTGCCAGCAAAACCGGGACAGGTATGAACACTGAAGCTTTCTTT. Amino acid sequence: CASKTGTGMNTEAFF.